Presented here are 13 T cell receptor beta chains from one specimen sequenced in a study of glioma-infiltrating T cells. The iRepertoire nested amplicon-rescue multiplex PCR amplified TCR alpha and beta CDR3s from RNA. TCRdb fed the multiplex PCR reads into MiXCR, producing one record per CDR3 protein. The repertoire holds more than 95,000 distinct CDR3 sequences, with roughly 20% as singletons. The sample comprised glioma tissue, nonneoplastic brain tissue, or PBMCs (not recorded which). The receptors come from a human donor with low-grade glioma or glioblastoma, undergoing nonglioma brain surgery, or in good health (not recorded which).

This clonotype came up a few times. The chain is built from TRBV4-3 and TRBJ2-1, with 11 bases aligning to TRBD2. Unmatched junction bases numbered 3, after V lost 0 bases and J lost 5 bases. Germline V gives CDR1 LGHNA, CDR2 YSLEER. The CDR3 spans 16 residues. CDR3 coding DNA: TGCGCCAGCAGCCAAGATCCGGGACTAGCGGACAATGAGCAGTTCTTC. This codes for CASSQDPGLADNEQFF.

In this sample, this clonotype turned up many times. The V and J genes are TRBV12-3 or TRBV12-4 and TRBJ1-1; D perhaps matches TRBD1 (5 bases). Between the trimmed V and J ends, which lost 3 bases and 0 bases, there was a span of 8 bases. The CDR3 loop spans 14 amino acids. The CDR3 DNA reads TGTGCCAGCAGTTTGAGGGGACTGAACACTGAAGCTTTCTTT. Translation: CASSLRGLNTEAFF.

The table lists this clonotype with many counts. CDR3: CASSDGQDNTGELFF. Here the CDR3 DNA reads TGTGCCAGCAGTGACGGACAGGACAACACCGGGGAGCTGTTTTTT. The chain has TRBV6-1 and TRBJ2-2; 7 positions agree with TRBD1. CDR1 MNHNS and CDR2 SASEGT come from the germline V gene. The CDR3 length is 15 residues. V gave up 3 bases and J gave up 2 bases; unmatched junction bases: 3.

This clonotype was found many times. V is TRBV3-1 and J is TRBJ1-6, with a possible D match to TRBD1 (5 bases). This CDR3 comprises 16 residues. V was trimmed by 2 bases and J by 5 bases, leaving 13 bases between them. CDR1 and CDR2 (germline): LGHDT, YNNKEL (reference sequence). CDR3 nucleotides: TGTGCCAGCAGCCAAAGGCAGGGCACAAATAATTCACCCCTCCACTTT. This sequence encodes CASSQRQGTNNSPLHF.

This clonotype was counted between two and nine times. The J gene is TRBJ2-3, the V gene TRBV5-1; D might be TRBD1 or TRBD2, each matching 5 bases. The CDR3 contains 14 residues. Looked up from germline, CDR1 is SGHRS and CDR2 is YFSETQ. V lost 5 bases and J lost 2, with 12 bases in between. This CDR3 is CASRPGPTTDTQYF. In DNA form, the CDR3 reads TGCGCCAGCAGGCCGGGACCGACCACAGATACGCAGTATTTT.

This clonotype was recorded many times. The rearrangement uses TRBV6-1 and TRBJ2-7, with 9 positions matching TRBD2. V shed 5 bases, J shed 3 bases, and the junction held 8 bases outside the gene matches. This CDR3 is built from 15 residues. Germline V gene sequence: CDR1 MNHNS, CDR2 SASEGT. The CDR3 nucleotides read TGTGCCAGCAGTTCAGGACTAGCGTCAGGCTACGAGCAGTACTTC. As protein: CASSSGLASGYEQYF.

Details on this clonotype: This clone may be a read error of a much larger clone one base away. The rearrangement uses TRBV18 and TRBJ2-1; 9 positions match TRBD2. V gave up 3 bases and J gave up 8 bases; unmatched junction bases: 5. The V gene's germline CDR1 is KGHSH and CDR2 LQKENI. The CDR3 has 14 amino acids. CDR3 region: CASSPPRLADEQFF. CDR3 sequence (DNA): TGTGCCAGCTCACCCCCGAGACTAGCGGATGAGCAGTTCTTC.

In its sample, this clonotype was seen many times. The J gene is TRBJ1-2, the V gene TRBV4-2, with unresolved D. Germline lookup yields CDR1 LGHNA and CDR2 YNFKEQ. CDR3 length equals 14 residues. Trimming took off 1 base at V and 4 bases at J, with 10 bases between the two ends. CDR3 residues: CASSQGSSIYGYTF. Written as DNA, the CDR3 is TGTGCCAGCAGCCAAGGATCCAGTATCTATGGCTACACCTTC.

On this clonotype: This clone may be a read error of a much larger clone one base away. The J gene is TRBJ2-5, the V gene TRBV29-1; tentatively, D is TRBD2 (5 bases). From germline, CDR1 is SQVTM and CDR2 ANQGSEA. The CDR3 length is 13 residues. The CDR3 is CSIEDSGKETQYF. DNA of the CDR3: TGCAGCATTGAAGATTCGGGAAAAGAGACCCAGTACTTC.

The V call is TRBV18, the J call TRBJ2-1; D is unresolved. V lost 2 bases and J 0 bases, leaving 11 bases between the germline ends. Per the germline V gene, CDR1 is KGHSH and CDR2 is LQKENI. This CDR3 is built from 16 residues. The CDR3 nucleotides read TGTGCCAGCTCACCAGCAGAAATAAGCTCCTACAATGAGCAGTTCTTC. Translation gives CASSPAEISSYNEQFF. The entire variable domain, with the rest obtained from reference TRBV18 and TRBJ2-1, is as follows: NAGVMQNPRHLVRRRGQEARLRCSPMKGHSHVYWYRQLPEEGLKFMVYLQKENIIDESGMPKERFSAEFPKEGPSILRIQQVVRGDSAAYFCASSPAEISSYNEQFFGPGTRLTVL.

This clonotype has ten or more counts. The chain has TRBV24-1 and TRBJ2-3; unclear D gene. Germline loops: CDR1 KGHDR, CDR2 SFDVKD. There are 15 residues in the CDR3. Trimming removed 4 bases at V and 0 bases at J, with 10 bases between. In DNA, the CDR3 is TGTGCCACCAGTGACAAGACCACTAGCACAGATACGCAGTATTTT. The encoded protein is CATSDKTTSTDTQYF.

Ten or more counts support this clonotype. This chain joins TRBV20-1 and TRBJ2-7; D perhaps matches TRBD2 (5 bases). Germline CDR1 reads DFQATT; CDR2 reads SNEGSKA (reference sequence). Trimming shortened V by 0 bases and J by 4 bases, and 16 bases separated the two germline ends. The length of the CDR3 is 15 residues. In nucleotides, the CDR3 is TGCAGTGCTAGAGATCGTAGGGAGACAAGGTACGAGCAGTACTTC. Translated, it gives CSARDRRETRYEQYF.

This clonotype was observed many times. The chain has TRBV19 and TRBJ2-3; maybe TRBD2 (5 bases). The length of the CDR3 is 14 residues. V was cut by 4 bases and J by 4 bases, with 12 bases left in between. Germline values: CDR1 LNHDA, CDR2 SQIVND (reference sequence). CDR3 residues: CASSTPGLADTQYF. The CDR3 nucleotides are TGTGCCAGTAGTACTCCGGGATTGGCAGATACGCAGTATTTT.